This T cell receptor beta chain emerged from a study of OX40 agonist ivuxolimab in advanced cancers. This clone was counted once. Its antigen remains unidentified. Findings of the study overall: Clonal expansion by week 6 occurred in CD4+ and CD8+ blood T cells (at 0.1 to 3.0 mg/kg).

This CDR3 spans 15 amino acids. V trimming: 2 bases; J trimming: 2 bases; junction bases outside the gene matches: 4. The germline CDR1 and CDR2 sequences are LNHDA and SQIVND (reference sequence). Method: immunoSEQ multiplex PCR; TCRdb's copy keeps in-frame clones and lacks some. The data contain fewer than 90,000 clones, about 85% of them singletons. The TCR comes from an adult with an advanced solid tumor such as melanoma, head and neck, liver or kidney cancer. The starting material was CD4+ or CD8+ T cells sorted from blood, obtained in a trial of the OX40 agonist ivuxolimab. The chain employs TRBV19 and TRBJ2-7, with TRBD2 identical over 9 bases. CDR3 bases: TGTGCCAGTAGTATATCTAGCGGGGAAACCTACGAGCAGTACTTC. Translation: CASSISSGETYEQYF.